The 14 T cell receptor beta chains below were found in one sample sequenced in a study of Ad26.COV2.S vaccination and SARS-CoV-2 variants. Treatment here: roughly 19 received Ad26.COV2.S at low or high dose, single or two shots; 5 received placebo; per-sample allocation not given. The study sampled participants on day 63 after the first vaccine or placebo injection. The repertoire was sequenced with immunoSEQ multiplex PCR; TCRdb's copy has only in-frame clones and lacks some. The sample holds hundreds of thousands of clones, about 90% seen once. Sequencing was performed on peripheral blood, taken in a trial of Ad26.COV2.S vaccine versus placebo. These receptors all stem from a person aged 18-60 years who received the Ad26.COV2.S COVID-19 vaccine or a placebo.

The chain has TRBV5-1 and TRBJ1-4; perhaps TRBD1 as D (5 bases). V lost 4 bases and J lost 8, with 15 bases in between. CDR1 and CDR2 (germline): SGHRS, YFSETQ. This CDR3 has 14 residues. DNA for the CDR3: TGCGCCAGCAGCCCCAGAGGGGTAGCCGAAAAACTGTTTTTT. As protein: CASSPRGVAEKLFF.

The chain recombines TRBV27 with TRBJ2-5; TRBD1 agrees at 10 bases. V shed 4 bases and J 4 bases; nucleotides not matched to a gene: 21. Germline CDR1 MNHEY, CDR2 SMNVEV (reference sequence). CDR3 size: 20 residues. The CDR3 spells CASSSIPPQTGGAGRETQYF. The CDR3 DNA reads TGTGCCAGCAGTTCGATCCCCCCCCAGACAGGGGGCGCGGGAAGAGAGACCCAGTACTTC.

V is TRBV7-9 and J is TRBJ2-7; no firm D call. Per germline, CDR1 SEHNR and CDR2 FQNEAQ (reference sequence). The CDR3 is 14 residues long. The V end lost 5 bases, the J end lost 3 bases, and 14 bases lay between the germline ends. The CDR3, as DNA: TGTGCCAGCAGCCCGAAGGGCTCCTACTACGAGCAGTACTTC. It translates to CASSPKGSYYEQYF.

The rearrangement joins TRBV5-1 to TRBJ2-1, with 8 bases aligning to TRBD1. CDR1 SGHRS and CDR2 YFSETQ come from the germline V gene. V trimming: 2 bases; J trimming: 3 bases; junction bases outside the gene matches: 4. The CDR3 totals 15 residues. The CDR3 protein is CASSLRQGNYNEQFF. DNA for the CDR3: TGCGCCAGCAGCTTAAGACAGGGGAACTACAATGAGCAGTTCTTC.

There are a few counts of this clone. The chain carries TRBV6-5 and TRBJ2-2; tentative D call: TRBD2 (6 bases). Germline loops: CDR1 MNHEY, CDR2 SVGAGI. The V end lost 3 bases, the J end lost 6 bases, and 14 bases lay between the germline ends. The CDR3 loop spans 15 amino acids. CDR3 coding DNA: TGTGCCAGCAGTTATTCTAGCGTAGGGGCCGGGGAGCTGTTTTTT. Its translation is CASSYSSVGAGELFF.

This chain uses TRBV14 with TRBJ1-2; D ambiguous. Germline CDR1 reads SGHDN; CDR2 reads FVKESK. V gave up 2 bases and J gave up 0 bases, with 4 bases separating them. The CDR3 totals 13 residues. Written as DNA, the CDR3 is TGTGCCAGCAGCCAAATAGCTAACTATGGCTACACCTTC. Translation gives CASSQIANYGYTF.

V is TRBV6-1 and J is TRBJ1-5, with TRBD1 matching 7 bases. V shed 2 bases, J shed 11 bases, and the junction held 3 bases outside the gene matches. The germline V gene has CDR1 MNHNS and CDR2 SASEGT. CDR3 size: 12 residues. The CDR3 is CASSELGQSQHF. CDR3 coding DNA: TGTGCCAGCAGTGAATTGGGACAGTCCCAGCATTTT.

The chain links TRBV12-3 or TRBV12-4 to TRBJ1-1; D ambiguous. The CDR3 runs to 12 residues. Trimming left V 7 bases short and J 11 bases short, with 17 bases between. CDR3 DNA sequence: TGTGCCAGCAACCTTGCCTCGCGAGGCGCTTTCTTT. Translated, it gives CASNLASRGAFF.

V and J are TRBV11-2 and TRBJ1-6, with TRBD1 matching over 7 bases. This CDR3 contains 15 residues. V trimming: 5 bases; J trimming: 9 bases; junction bases outside the gene matches: 10. Germline CDR1 is SGHAT and CDR2 is FQNNGV. CDR3 coding DNA: TGTGCCAGCAGCGCGTCCACGGGACAGTTTTCACCCCTCCACTTT. It specifies CASSASTGQFSPLHF. The full variable domain, with the rest looked up from reference TRBV11-2 and TRBJ1-6, is EAGVAQSPRYKIIEKRQSVAFWCNPISGHATLYWYQQILGQGPKLLIQFQNNGVVDDSQLPKDRFSAERLKGVDSTLKIQPAKLEDSAVYLCASSASTGQFSPLHFGNGTRLTVT.

This chain joins TRBV18 and TRBJ1-2; D gene unclear. Looked up from germline, CDR1 is KGHSH and CDR2 is LQKENI. The CDR3 runs to 13 residues. V was clipped by 6 bases and J by 1 base, with 9 bases between them. The CDR3 coding sequence is TGTGCCAGCTCCCTAGTCGTTAACTATGGCTACACCTTC. Residues: CASSLVVNYGYTF.

This clone appeared a few times. The V call is TRBV30, the J call TRBJ1-2, with D uncertain. The germline CDR1 and CDR2 sequences are GTSNPN and SVGIG (reference sequence). Trimming shortened V by 8 bases and J by 0 bases, and 16 bases separated the two germline ends. This CDR3 comprises 14 residues. CDR3 amino acids: CALVPSPANYGYTF. In DNA, the CDR3 is TGTGCCCTGGTCCCTTCACCAGCTAACTATGGCTACACCTTC. Variable domain in full (rest from reference TRBV30 and TRBJ1-2): SQTIHQWPATLVQPVGSPLSLECTVEGTSNPNLYWYRQAAGRGLQLLFYSVGIGQISSEVPQNLSASRPQDRQFILSSKKLLLSDSGFYLCALVPSPANYGYTFGSGTRLTVV.

This clone was detected once. This sequence joins TRBV4-1 and TRBJ2-7, with TRBD1 identical over 9 bases. Trimming took 0 bases from V and 6 from J; bases not matched to a gene: 6. The CDR3 sequence is 15 residues long. Germline values: CDR1 MGHRA, CDR2 YSYEKL. The CDR3, as DNA: TGCGCCAGCAGCCAAGATCGGGACAGGGTGCGCGAGCAGTACTTC. Its translation: CASSQDRDRVREQYF.

There are a few counts of this clone. The chain links TRBV6-5 to TRBJ1-1, with TRBD1 matching over 7 bases. The germline V gene has CDR1 MNHEY and CDR2 SVGAGI. The CDR3 extends over 14 amino acids. V was clipped by 6 bases and J by 9 bases; unmatched bases: 13. The CDR3 here is CASRPGTVERKAFF. DNA for the CDR3: TGTGCCAGCAGACCCGGGACAGTGGAGAGGAAAGCTTTCTTT.

The chain combines TRBV5-4 with TRBJ2-1; D remains ambiguous. Trimming shortened V by 4 bases and J by 6 bases, and 8 bases separated the two germline ends. CDR3 length: 12 amino acids. Germline loops: CDR1 SGHNT, CDR2 YYREEE (reference sequence). The CDR3 spells CASSLSTNEQFF. The DNA for the CDR3 is TGTGCCAGCAGCCTCTCGACCAATGAGCAGTTCTTC.